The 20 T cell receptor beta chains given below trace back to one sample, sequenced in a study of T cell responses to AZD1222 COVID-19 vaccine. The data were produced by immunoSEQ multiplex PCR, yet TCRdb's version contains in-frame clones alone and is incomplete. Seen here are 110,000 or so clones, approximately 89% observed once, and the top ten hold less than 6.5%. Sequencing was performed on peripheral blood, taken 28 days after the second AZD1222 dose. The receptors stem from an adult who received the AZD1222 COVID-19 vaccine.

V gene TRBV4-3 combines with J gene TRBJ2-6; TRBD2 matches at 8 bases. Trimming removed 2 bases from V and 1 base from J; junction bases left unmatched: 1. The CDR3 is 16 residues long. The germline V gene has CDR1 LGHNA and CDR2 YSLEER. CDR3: CASSQRGGSGANVLTF. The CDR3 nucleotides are TGCGCCAGCAGCCAACGGGGGGGTTCTGGGGCCAACGTCCTGACTTTC.

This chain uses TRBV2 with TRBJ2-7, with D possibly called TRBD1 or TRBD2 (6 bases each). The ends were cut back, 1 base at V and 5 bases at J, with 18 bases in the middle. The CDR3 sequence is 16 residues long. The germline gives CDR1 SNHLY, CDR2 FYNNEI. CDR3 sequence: CASSEGLGGGLDEQYF. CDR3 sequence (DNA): TGTGCCAGCAGTGAAGGATTGGGGGGCGGTTTAGACGAGCAGTACTTC.

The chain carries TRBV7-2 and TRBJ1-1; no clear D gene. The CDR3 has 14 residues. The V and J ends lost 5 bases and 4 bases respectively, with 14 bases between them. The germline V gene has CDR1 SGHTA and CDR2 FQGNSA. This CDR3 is CASSPSSRGTEAFF. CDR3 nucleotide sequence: TGTGCCAGCAGCCCGAGCTCGCGCGGCACTGAAGCTTTCTTT.

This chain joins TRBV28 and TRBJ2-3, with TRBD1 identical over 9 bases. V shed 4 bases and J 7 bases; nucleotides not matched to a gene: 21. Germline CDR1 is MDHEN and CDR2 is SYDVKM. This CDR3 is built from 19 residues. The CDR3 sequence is CASSSPGPGQGLQRHTQYF. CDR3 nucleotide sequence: TGTGCCAGCAGTTCCCCGGGCCCGGGACAGGGACTGCAGAGGCATACGCAGTATTTT. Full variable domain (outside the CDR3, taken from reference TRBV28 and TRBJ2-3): DVKVTQSSRYLVKRTGEKVFLECVQDMDHENMFWYRQDPGLGLRLIYFSYDVKMKEKGDIPEGYSVSREKKERFSLILESASTNQTSMYLCASSSPGPGQGLQRHTQYFGPGTRLTVL.

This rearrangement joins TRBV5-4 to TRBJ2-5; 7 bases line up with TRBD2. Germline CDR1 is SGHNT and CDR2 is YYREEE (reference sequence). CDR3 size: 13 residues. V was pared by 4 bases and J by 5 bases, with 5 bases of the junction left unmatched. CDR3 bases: TGTGCCAGCAGCCGCGAGCGGGGTGAGACCCAGTACTTC. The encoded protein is CASSRERGETQYF.

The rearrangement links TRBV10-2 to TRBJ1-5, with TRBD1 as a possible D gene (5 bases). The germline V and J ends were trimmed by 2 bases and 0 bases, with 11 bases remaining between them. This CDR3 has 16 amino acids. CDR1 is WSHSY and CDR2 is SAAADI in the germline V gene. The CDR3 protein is CASSEVSGNSNQPQHF. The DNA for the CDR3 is TGCGCCAGCAGTGAGGTTTCAGGGAATAGCAATCAGCCCCAGCATTTT.

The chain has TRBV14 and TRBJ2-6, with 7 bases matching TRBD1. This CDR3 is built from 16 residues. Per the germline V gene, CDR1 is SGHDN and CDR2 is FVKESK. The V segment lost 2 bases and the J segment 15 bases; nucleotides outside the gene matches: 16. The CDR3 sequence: CASSQRGRVGPSALTF. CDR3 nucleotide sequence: TGTGCCAGCAGCCAAAGGGGGCGGGTCGGCCCCTCAGCCCTGACTTTC.

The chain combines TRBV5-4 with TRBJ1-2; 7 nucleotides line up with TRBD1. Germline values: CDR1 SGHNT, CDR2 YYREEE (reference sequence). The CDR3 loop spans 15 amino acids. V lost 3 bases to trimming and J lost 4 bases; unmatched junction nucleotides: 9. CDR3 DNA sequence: TGTGCCAGCAGCTCATACGGACAGGAACTCTATGGCTACACCTTC. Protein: CASSSYGQELYGYTF. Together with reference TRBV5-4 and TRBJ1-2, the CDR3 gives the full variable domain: ETGVTQSPTHLIKTRGQQVTLRCSSQSGHNTVSWYQQALGQGPQFIFQYYREEENGRGNFPPRFSGLQFPNYSSELNVNALELDDSALYLCASSSYGQELYGYTFGSGTRLTVV.

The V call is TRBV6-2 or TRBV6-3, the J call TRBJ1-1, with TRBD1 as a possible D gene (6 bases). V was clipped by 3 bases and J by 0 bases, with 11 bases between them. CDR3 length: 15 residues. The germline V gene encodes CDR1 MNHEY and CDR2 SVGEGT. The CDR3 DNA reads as TGTGCCAGCAGTTATGGGACATCCTTGAACACTGAAGCTTTCTTT. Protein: CASSYGTSLNTEAFF.

The CDR3 sequence: CSAKPDRRAFF. The CDR3 bases are TGCAGTGCCAAGCCGGACCGGAGGGCTTTCTTT. This sequence joins TRBV20-1 and TRBJ1-1; the D is unclear. Germline CDR1 DFQATT, CDR2 SNEGSKA (reference sequence). V gave up 6 bases and J gave up 11 bases, with 16 bases separating them. This CDR3 region has 11 residues.

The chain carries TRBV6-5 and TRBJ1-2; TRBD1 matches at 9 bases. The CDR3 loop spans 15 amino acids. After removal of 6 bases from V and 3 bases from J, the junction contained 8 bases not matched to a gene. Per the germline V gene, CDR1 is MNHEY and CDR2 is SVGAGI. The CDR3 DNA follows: TGTGCCAGCAGGGGACCGGGACAGGGAGACTATGGCTACACCTTC. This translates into CASRGPGQGDYGYTF.

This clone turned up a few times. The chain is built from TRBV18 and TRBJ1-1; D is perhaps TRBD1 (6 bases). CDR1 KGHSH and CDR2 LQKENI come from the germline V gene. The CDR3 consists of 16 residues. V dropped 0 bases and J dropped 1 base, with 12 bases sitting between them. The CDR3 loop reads CASSPPITTGNTEAFF. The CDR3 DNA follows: TGTGCCAGCTCACCACCTATTACGACAGGGAACACTGAAGCTTTCTTT.

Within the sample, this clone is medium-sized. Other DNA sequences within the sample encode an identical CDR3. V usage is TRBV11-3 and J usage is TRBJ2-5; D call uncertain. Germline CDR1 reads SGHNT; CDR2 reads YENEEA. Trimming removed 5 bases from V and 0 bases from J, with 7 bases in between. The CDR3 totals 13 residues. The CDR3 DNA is TGTGCCAGCAGCCCGCGGCACCAAGAGACCCAGTACTTC. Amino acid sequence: CASSPRHQETQYF.

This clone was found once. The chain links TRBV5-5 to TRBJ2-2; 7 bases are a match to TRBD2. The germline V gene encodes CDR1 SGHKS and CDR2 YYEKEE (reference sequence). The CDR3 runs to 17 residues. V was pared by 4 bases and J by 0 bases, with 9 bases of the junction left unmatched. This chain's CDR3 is CASSPGGFRANTGELFF. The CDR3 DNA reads TGTGCCAGCAGCCCGGGGGGATTTAGGGCGAACACCGGGGAGCTGTTTTTT.

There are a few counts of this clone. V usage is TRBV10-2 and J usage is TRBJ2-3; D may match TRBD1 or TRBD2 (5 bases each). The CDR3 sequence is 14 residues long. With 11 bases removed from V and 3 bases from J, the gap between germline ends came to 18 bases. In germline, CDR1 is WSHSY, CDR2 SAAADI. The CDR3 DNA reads TGCGCCGGAAGCAGAGGGGAAAGGACAGATACGCAGTATTTT. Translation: CAGSRGERTDTQYF.

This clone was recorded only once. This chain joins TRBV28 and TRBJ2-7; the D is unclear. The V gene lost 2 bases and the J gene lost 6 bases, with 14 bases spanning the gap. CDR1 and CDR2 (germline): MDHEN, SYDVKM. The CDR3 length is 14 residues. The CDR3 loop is CASSLAELRLEQYF. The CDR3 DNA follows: TGTGCCAGCAGTTTAGCGGAATTAAGGCTCGAGCAGTACTTC.

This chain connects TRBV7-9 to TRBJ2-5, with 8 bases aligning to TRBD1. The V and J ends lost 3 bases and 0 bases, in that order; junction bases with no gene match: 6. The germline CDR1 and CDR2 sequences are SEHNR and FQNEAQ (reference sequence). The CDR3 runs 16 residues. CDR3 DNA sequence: TGTGCCAGCAGCTTTCCGAACAGGGGGGACCAAGAGACCCAGTACTTC. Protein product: CASSFPNRGDQETQYF.

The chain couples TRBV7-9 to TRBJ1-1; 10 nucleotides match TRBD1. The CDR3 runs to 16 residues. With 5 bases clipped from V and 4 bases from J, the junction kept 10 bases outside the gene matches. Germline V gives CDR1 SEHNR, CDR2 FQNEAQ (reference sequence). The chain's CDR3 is CASSPRQGADGTEAFF. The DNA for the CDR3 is TGTGCCAGCAGCCCAAGACAGGGGGCCGACGGCACTGAAGCTTTCTTT.

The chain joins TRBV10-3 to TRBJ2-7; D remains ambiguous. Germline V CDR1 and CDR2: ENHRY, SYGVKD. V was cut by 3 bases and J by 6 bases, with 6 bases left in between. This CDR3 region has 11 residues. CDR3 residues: CAISDRREQYF. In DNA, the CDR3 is TGTGCCATCAGTGACAGGCGCGAGCAGTACTTC.

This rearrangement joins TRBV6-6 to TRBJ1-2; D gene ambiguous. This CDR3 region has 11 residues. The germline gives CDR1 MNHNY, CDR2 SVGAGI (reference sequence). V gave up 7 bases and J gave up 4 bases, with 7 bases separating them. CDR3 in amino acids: CASTSVYGYTF. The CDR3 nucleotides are TGTGCCAGCACCTCGGTCTATGGCTACACCTTC.